This entry lists 23 T cell receptor beta chains sequenced from one sample in a study of blood T cell repertoires in COVID-19. Method: immunoSEQ multiplex PCR; TCRdb's copy keeps in-frame clones and lacks some. The data hold 290,000 or so clones, with approximately 90% observed a single time. The sequenced material came from peripheral blood. The receptors derive from a man between 18 and 29 years old with active or convalescent COVID-19.

V usage is TRBV6-2 or TRBV6-3 and J usage is TRBJ2-3, with D possibly TRBD1 on 5 matching bases. The CDR3 consists of 15 residues. The germline V gene has CDR1 MNHEY and CDR2 SVGEGT. V gave up 6 bases and J gave up 1 base, with 14 bases separating them. Here the CDR3 reads CASSSQAPGTDTQYF. The CDR3 coding sequence is TGTGCCAGCAGCTCACAGGCTCCTGGCACAGATACGCAGTATTTT.

The rearrangement joins TRBV19 to TRBJ1-6, with a weak D call TRBD1 (6 bases). The CDR3 consists of 14 residues. The V end lost 10 bases, the J end lost 14 bases, and 24 bases lay between the germline ends. Germline CDR1 LNHDA, CDR2 SQIVND (reference sequence). The CDR3 bases are TGTGCCACCAAACTCCTCGGACAGAATCTGGCCCTCCACTTT. It encodes CATKLLGQNLALHF.

This chain connects TRBV29-1 to TRBJ1-1, with D perhaps TRBD1 (5 bases). Trimming cost V 6 bases and J 4 bases, with 15 bases left between them. This CDR3 has 13 amino acids. CDR1 and CDR2 from the germline V gene are SQVTM and ANQGSEA. The CDR3: CSVKNRISTEAFF. As DNA, the CDR3 is TGCAGCGTAAAAAACAGGATTTCCACTGAAGCTTTCTTT.

The count of this clone is one. Other DNA sequences from this sample encode an identical CDR3 as well. This chain uses TRBV7-3 with TRBJ1-2; 11 bases are a match to TRBD1. The trim removed 5 bases at V and 8 bases at J, leaving 7 bases unmatched. The CDR3 contains 14 residues. In germline, CDR1 is SGHTA, CDR2 FQGTGA. CDR3 loop: CASSGQGAGEGYTF. CDR3 sequence (DNA): TGTGCCAGCAGCGGACAGGGGGCGGGTGAGGGCTACACCTTC.

The V call is TRBV7-9, the J call TRBJ2-7; maybe TRBD1 (5 bases). The germline gives CDR1 SEHNR, CDR2 FQNEAQ (reference sequence). Trimming took 3 bases from V and 1 from J, leaving 16 bases between them. The CDR3 runs to 16 residues. CDR3 residues: CASSLLWGQVSYEQYF. The CDR3 DNA follows: TGTGCCAGCAGCTTGCTCTGGGGCCAAGTGTCCTACGAGCAGTACTTC.

The V gene is TRBV7-8, the J gene TRBJ2-5, with D unclear. V lost 1 base and J 2 bases, leaving 11 bases between the germline ends. Germline V gene sequence: CDR1 SGHVS, CDR2 FQNEAQ. The CDR3 runs to 15 residues. The DNA for the CDR3 is TGTGCCAGCAGCTTAGATCGGGTCTTACAAGAGACCCAGTACTTC. Translating gives CASSLDRVLQETQYF.

This clone was counted between two and nine times. V is TRBV28 and J is TRBJ1-6; 8 nucleotides agree with TRBD1. The CDR3 loop spans 14 amino acids. Germline values: CDR1 MDHEN, CDR2 SYDVKM. V was clipped by 2 bases and J by 14 bases; unmatched bases: 8. CDR3 residues: CASSLAGGKKALHF. The CDR3 DNA follows: TGTGCCAGCAGTTTAGCAGGGGGCAAAAAGGCCCTCCACTTT.

The chain combines TRBV27 with TRBJ2-1; 9 positions match TRBD2. The length of the CDR3 is 15 residues. Germline V gene data show CDR1 as MNHEY and CDR2 as SMNVEV (reference sequence). V shed 3 bases, J shed 4 bases, and the junction held 4 bases outside the gene matches. CDR3: CASSLSSGGYNEQFF. The CDR3 DNA reads TGTGCCAGCAGTTTGAGTAGCGGGGGATACAATGAGCAGTTCTTC.

J is TRBJ1-4 and V is TRBV28; D is perhaps TRBD1 (5 bases). V lost 3 bases, J lost 3 bases, and 14 bases lay in between. The germline gives CDR1 MDHEN, CDR2 SYDVKM. The CDR3 runs 16 residues. CDR3 region: CASSFREAGPNEKLFF. DNA for the CDR3: TGTGCCAGCAGTTTTCGAGAGGCAGGGCCTAATGAAAAACTGTTTTTT.

The gene calls are TRBV18 and TRBJ2-2, with D hard to call. Germline V lookup: CDR1 KGHSH, CDR2 LQKENI. The CDR3 has 15 amino acids. V shed 2 bases and J shed 1 base, with 8 bases lying between them. The CDR3 here is CASSPGTKNTGELFF. CDR3 in DNA: TGTGCCAGCTCACCAGGCACGAAGAACACCGGGGAGCTGTTTTTT.

This clone was seen just once. The chain recombines TRBV4-1 with TRBJ1-4, with D unclear. Germline V lookup: CDR1 MGHRA, CDR2 YSYEKL. V was clipped by 3 bases and J by 5 bases, with 13 bases between them. The length of the CDR3 is 15 residues. CDR3 region: CASSQGGGPNEKLFF. In DNA form, the CDR3 reads TGCGCCAGCAGCCAGGGAGGTGGACCCAATGAAAAACTGTTTTTT.

This clone showed up just once. The CDR3, as DNA: TGCAGCGTTGACGGTGTCAGGGGAGAGAACACTGAAGCTTTCTTT. Translating it yields CSVDGVRGENTEAFF. The chain employs TRBV29-1 and TRBJ1-1; TRBD1 might be the D (6 bases). V was clipped by 3 bases and J by 1 base, with 15 bases between them. Germline lookup yields CDR1 SQVTM and CDR2 ANQGSEA. The CDR3 covers 15 residues. Filled out from reference TRBV29-1 and TRBJ1-1, the complete variable domain reads SAVISQKPSRDICQRGTSLTIQCQVDSQVTMMFWYRQQPGQSLTLIATANQGSEATYESGFVIDKFPISRPNLTFSTLTVSNMSPEDSSIYLCSVDGVRGENTEAFFGQGTRLTVV.

The V and J genes are TRBV6-5 and TRBJ2-3; D is unclear. Germline lookup yields CDR1 MNHEY and CDR2 SVGAGI. V dropped 7 bases and J dropped 5 bases, with 7 bases sitting between them. The CDR3 is made up of 11 amino acids. The CDR3 here is CASTAGDTQYF. The CDR3 region has the DNA TGTGCCAGCACTGCAGGAGATACGCAGTATTTT.

The chain uses TRBV6-2 or TRBV6-3 and TRBJ2-2; 10 positions match TRBD2. Trimming took 5 bases from V and 0 from J; bases not matched to a gene: 9. Germline V CDR1 and CDR2: MNHEY, SVGEGT. The CDR3 consists of 18 residues. The CDR3 sequence is CASSPRASGGPNTGELFF. In DNA form, the CDR3 reads TGTGCCAGCAGTCCCCGGGCTAGCGGGGGACCGAACACCGGGGAGCTGTTTTTT.

The V call is TRBV10-1, the J call TRBJ2-5, with D possibly being TRBD2 (5 bases). The CDR3 is 14 residues long. Trimming took off 2 bases at V and 5 bases at J, with 12 bases between the two ends. Germline CDR1 and CDR2: WNHNN and SYGVQD (reference sequence). This CDR3 reads CASSEGGRVETQYF. The CDR3 bases are TGCGCCAGCAGTGAGGGAGGTCGGGTGGAGACCCAGTACTTC.

The chain couples TRBV9 to TRBJ1-2; 10 bases agree with TRBD1. The CDR3 is made up of 15 amino acids. V gave up 3 bases and J gave up 4 bases; unmatched junction bases: 6. Germline V gives CDR1 SGDLS, CDR2 YYNGEE. The CDR3 nucleotides are TGTGCCAGCAGCGCCCGGGACAGGGGCGTCTATGGCTACACCTTC. Encoded protein: CASSARDRGVYGYTF.

The rearrangement uses TRBV29-1 and TRBJ1-5; possible D gene TRBD1, 5 bases. Trimming shortened V by 4 bases and J by 5 bases, and 12 bases separated the two germline ends. The CDR3 covers 13 residues. Germline V CDR1 and CDR2: SQVTM, ANQGSEA. CDR3 protein: CSVAGSRDQPQHF. CDR3 in DNA: TGCAGCGTTGCCGGGTCCAGGGATCAGCCCCAGCATTTT.

The rearrangement uses TRBV5-1 and TRBJ2-7, with D possibly TRBD1 on 6 matching bases. Trimming pared 0 bases from V and 12 bases from J, leaving 10 bases between. In germline, CDR1 is SGHRS, CDR2 YFSETQ. This CDR3 region has 11 residues. CDR3 DNA sequence: TGCGCCAGCAGCTTGGTGGGGGCACTGTACTTC. It codes for CASSLVGALYF.

The chain recombines TRBV7-7 with TRBJ2-5, with 13 bases lining up with TRBD2. The germline V gene has CDR1 SSHAT and CDR2 FNYEAQ (reference sequence). The CDR3 runs 15 residues. V lost 5 bases and J lost 5; bases outside the gene matches: 5. The CDR3 loop reads CASSQLAGGQETQYF. In DNA, the CDR3 is TGTGCCAGCAGCCAACTAGCGGGGGGGCAGGAGACCCAGTACTTC.

This rearrangement joins TRBV25-1 to TRBJ2-5, with a weak D call TRBD1 (6 bases). The germline V gene has CDR1 MGHDK and CDR2 SYGVNS. With 3 bases removed from V and 4 bases from J, the gap between germline ends came to 15 bases. This CDR3 comprises 15 residues. Here the CDR3 reads CASSDSHRAGETQYF. CDR3 nucleotide sequence: TGTGCCAGCAGTGATTCCCACAGGGCGGGAGAGACCCAGTACTTC.

This clone was counted only a few times. The chain carries TRBV12-5 and TRBJ2-1; TRBD1 matches 8 bases. V dropped 0 bases and J dropped 5; count of bases not matched to a gene: 18. This CDR3 is 20 amino acids long. Per germline, CDR1 LGHNT and CDR2 FRNRAP. CDR3 loop: CASGLVLFGQGKRDNNEQFF. CDR3 coding DNA: TGTGCTAGTGGTTTGGTACTTTTTGGACAGGGAAAGAGAGATAACAATGAGCAGTTCTTC.

The chain has TRBV28 and TRBJ1-1, with no clear D. CDR3 length: 13 amino acids. Germline assignment: CDR1 MDHEN and CDR2 SYDVKM. The V and J ends lost 3 bases and 3 bases respectively, with 8 bases between them. The CDR3 here is CASSFYLDTEAFF. The CDR3 nucleotides are TGTGCCAGCAGTTTTTACCTAGACACTGAAGCTTTCTTT.

V is TRBV2 and J is TRBJ1-2; 7 bases agree with TRBD1. CDR1 is SNHLY, CDR2 FYNNEI, per germline. V lost 4 bases to trimming and J lost 4 bases; unmatched junction nucleotides: 6. The CDR3 runs 14 residues. CDR3 coding DNA: TGTGCCAGCAGTGTAACAGGACAGGTCTATGGCTACACCTTC. Translating it yields CASSVTGQVYGYTF. The complete variable domain, with remaining parts taken from reference TRBV2 and TRBJ1-2, reads EPEVTQTPSHQVTQMGQEVILRCVPISNHLYFYWYRQILGQKVEFLVSFYNNEISEKSEIFDDQFSVERPDGSNFTLKIRSTKLEDSAMYFCASSVTGQVYGYTFGSGTRLTVV.